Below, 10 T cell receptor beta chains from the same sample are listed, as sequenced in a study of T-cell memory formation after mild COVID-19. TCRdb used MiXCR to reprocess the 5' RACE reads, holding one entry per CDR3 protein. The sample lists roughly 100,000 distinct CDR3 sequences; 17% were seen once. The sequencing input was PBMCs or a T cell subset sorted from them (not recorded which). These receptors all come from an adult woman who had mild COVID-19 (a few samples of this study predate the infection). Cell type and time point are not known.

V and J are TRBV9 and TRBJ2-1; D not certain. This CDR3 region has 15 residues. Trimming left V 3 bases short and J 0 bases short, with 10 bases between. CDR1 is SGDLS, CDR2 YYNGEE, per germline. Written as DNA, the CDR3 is TGTGCCAGCAGCGACGACACCAGCTCCTACAATGAGCAGTTCTTC. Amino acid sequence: CASSDDTSSYNEQFF.

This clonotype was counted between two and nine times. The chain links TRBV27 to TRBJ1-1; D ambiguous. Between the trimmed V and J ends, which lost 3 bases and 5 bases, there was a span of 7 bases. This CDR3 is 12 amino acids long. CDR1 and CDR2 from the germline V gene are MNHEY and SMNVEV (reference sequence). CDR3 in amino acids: CASSFLGTEAFF. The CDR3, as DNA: TGTGCCAGCAGTTTTCTGGGTACTGAAGCTTTCTTT.

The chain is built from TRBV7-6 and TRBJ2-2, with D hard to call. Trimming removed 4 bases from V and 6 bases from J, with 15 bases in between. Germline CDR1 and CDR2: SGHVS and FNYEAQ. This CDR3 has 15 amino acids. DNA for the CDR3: TGTGCCAGCAGCTCGCCTGAGATTGGGGCCGGGGAGCTGTTTTTT. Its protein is CASSSPEIGAGELFF.

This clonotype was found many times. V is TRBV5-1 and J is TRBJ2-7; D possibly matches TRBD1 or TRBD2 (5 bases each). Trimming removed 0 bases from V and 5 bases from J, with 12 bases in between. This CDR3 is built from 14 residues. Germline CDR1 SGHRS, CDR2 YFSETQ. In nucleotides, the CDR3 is TGCGCCAGCAGCTTGGCCACGGGGCGGGACGAGCAGTACTTC. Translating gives CASSLATGRDEQYF.

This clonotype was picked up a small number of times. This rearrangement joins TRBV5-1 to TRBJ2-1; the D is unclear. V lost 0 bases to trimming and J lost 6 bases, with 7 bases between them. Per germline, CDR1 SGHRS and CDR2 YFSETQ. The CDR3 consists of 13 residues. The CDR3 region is CASSLAYGNEQFF. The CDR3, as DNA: TGCGCCAGCAGCTTGGCCTACGGCAATGAGCAGTTCTTC.

CDR3 in amino acids: CASSLFFADSNQPQHF. The CDR3 bases are TGTGCCAGCAGCCTGTTCTTTGCGGATAGCAATCAGCCCCAGCATTTT. The J gene is TRBJ1-5, the V gene TRBV7-8; D gene uncertain. CDR3 length: 16 residues. Trimming pared 5 bases from V and 0 bases from J, leaving 14 bases between. CDR1 and CDR2 (germline): SGHVS, FQNEAQ.

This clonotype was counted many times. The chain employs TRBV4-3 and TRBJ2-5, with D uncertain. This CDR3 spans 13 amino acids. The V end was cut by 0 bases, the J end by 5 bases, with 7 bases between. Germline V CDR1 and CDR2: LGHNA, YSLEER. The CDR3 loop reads CASSQDRSETQYF. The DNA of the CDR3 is TGCGCCAGCAGCCAAGATCGGAGTGAGACCCAGTACTTC.

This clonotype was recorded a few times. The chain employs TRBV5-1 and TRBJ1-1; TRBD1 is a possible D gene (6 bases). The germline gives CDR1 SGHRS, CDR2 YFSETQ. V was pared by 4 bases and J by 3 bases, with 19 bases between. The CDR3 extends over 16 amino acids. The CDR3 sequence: CASSVGARGRDTEAFF. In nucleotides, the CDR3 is TGCGCCAGCAGCGTAGGGGCCAGGGGACGGGACACTGAAGCTTTCTTT.

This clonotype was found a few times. The CDR3 DNA reads as TGCGCCAGCAGCCATAAGACAGGGAATAATGAGCAGTTCTTC. Amino acid sequence: CASSHKTGNNEQFF. The V call is TRBV4-1, the J call TRBJ2-1; TRBD1 aligns across 7 bases. Germline values: CDR1 MGHRA, CDR2 YSYEKL. The CDR3 covers 14 residues. Trimming at V came to 3 bases and at J to 7 bases, leaving 6 bases not matched to a gene.

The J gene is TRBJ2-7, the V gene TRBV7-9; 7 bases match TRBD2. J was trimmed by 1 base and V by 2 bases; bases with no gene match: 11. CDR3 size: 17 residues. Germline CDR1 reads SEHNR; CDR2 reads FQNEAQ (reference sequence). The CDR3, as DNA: TGTGCCAGCAGCTTAAAGAGCGGGGTAGTAGGGTCCTACGAGCAGTACTTC. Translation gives CASSLKSGVVGSYEQYF.